Sequencing of this T cell receptor (beta chain) was carried out in a study of graft-versus-host responses after intestinal transplantation. Germline-derived CDR1 and CDR2 are GTSNPN and SVGIG (reference sequence). After removal of 1 base from V and 7 bases from J, the junction contained 1 base not matched to a gene. The CDR3 is made up of 13 amino acids. To note about this clone: The antigen remains undetermined.

Sequencing was performed with immunoSEQ multiplex PCR; in TCRdb, only in-frame clones are kept and a portion is missing. The sample holds around 100,000 clones; roughly 87% are singletons and the top ten take roughly 0.95%. This receptor was taken from a human donor who was the organ donor for an intestinal transplant. The input for sequencing was unstimulated CD4+ T cells sorted from spleen or lymph node cells, taken before transplant. This chain uses TRBV30 with TRBJ2-2; 9 bases are shared with TRBD1. Here the CDR3 DNA reads TGTGCCTGGAGTGACAGGGGGCACGGGGAGCTGTTTTTT. This gives the protein CAWSDRGHGELFF. The full variable domain, with the rest looked up from reference TRBV30 and TRBJ2-2, is SQTIHQWPATLVQPVGSPLSLECTVEGTSNPNLYWYRQAAGRGLQLLFYSVGIGQISSEVPQNLSASRPQDRQFILSSKKLLLSDSGFYLCAWSDRGHGELFFGEGSRLTVL.